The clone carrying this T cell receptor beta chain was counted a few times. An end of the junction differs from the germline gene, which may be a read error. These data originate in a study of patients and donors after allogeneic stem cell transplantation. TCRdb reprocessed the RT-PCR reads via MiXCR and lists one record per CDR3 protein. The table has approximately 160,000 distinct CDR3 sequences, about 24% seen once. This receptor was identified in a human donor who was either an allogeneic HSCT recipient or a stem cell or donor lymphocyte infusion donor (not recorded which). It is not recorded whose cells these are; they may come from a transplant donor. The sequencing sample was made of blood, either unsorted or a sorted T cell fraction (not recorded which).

The CDR3 here is CASSFNSMAGELFF. In DNA form, the CDR3 reads TGTGCTAGCAGCTTTAATTCAATGGCTGGGGAGCTGTTTTTT. The V gene is TRBV7-7, the J gene TRBJ2-2; D gene ambiguous. Germline CDR1 and CDR2: SSHAT and FNYEAQ (reference sequence). The CDR3 is made up of 14 amino acids.